The 30 T cell receptor beta chains reported below all come from one sample, sequenced in a study of T cells in Graves' hyperthyroidism and ophthalmopathy. Amplified TCR beta CDR3 regions derived from RNA transcripts. TCR CDR3 regions were first amplified by RT-PCR with HTBI primers. MiXCR, run by TCRdb on the multiplex PCR reads, gives a single entry per CDR3 protein. Here the sample spans approximately 710,000 distinct CDR3 sequences, 15% to 20% being singletons. The sequencing input was blood. The receptors were gathered from a man aged 50-60 years with Graves' hyperthyroidism.

The chain employs TRBV20-1 and TRBJ1-2, with D unresolved. Trimming shortened V by 3 bases and J by 3 bases, and 14 bases separated the two germline ends. The CDR3 runs 14 residues. CDR1 and CDR2 from the germline V gene are DFQATT and SNEGSKA (reference sequence). CDR3: CSARKQALYYGYTF. The CDR3 nucleotides are TGCAGTGCTAGGAAACAAGCCCTCTACTATGGCTACACCTTC.

The genes are TRBV18 and TRBJ2-7; TRBD1 matches 9 bases. CDR3 size: 14 residues. Germline V gene lookup returns CDR1 KGHSH and CDR2 LQKENI. V lost 3 bases, J lost 6 bases, and 6 bases stayed unmatched. The CDR3 is CASSPRDRASEQYF. As DNA, the CDR3 is TGTGCCAGCTCACCGCGGGACAGGGCATCCGAGCAGTACTTC.

Only one count was recorded for this clonotype. The chain recombines TRBV29-1 with TRBJ2-3, with 9 bases matching TRBD2. Per germline, CDR1 SQVTM and CDR2 ANQGSEA. After removal of 2 bases from V and 3 bases from J, the junction contained 6 bases not matched to a gene. There are 15 residues in the CDR3. This CDR3 is CSVESASGTTDTQYF. For the CDR3, the DNA is TGCAGCGTTGAATCGGCTAGCGGGACTACAGATACGCAGTATTTT.

This clonotype was observed at least ten times. This chain uses TRBV5-6 with TRBJ2-7, with TRBD2 identical over 11 bases. V shed 2 bases, J shed 5 bases, and the junction held 9 bases outside the gene matches. CDR1 and CDR2 from the germline V gene are SGHDT and YYEEEE. The CDR3 consists of 16 residues. The CDR3 DNA follows: TGTGCCAGCAGCTTACTAGCGGGAGCGTCCGGGAACGAGCAGTACTTC. Translating gives CASSLLAGASGNEQYF.

This clonotype was seen ten or more times. The gene calls are TRBV28 and TRBJ2-6, with D perhaps matching TRBD1 (5 bases). The CDR3 totals 13 residues. The V and J ends lost 2 bases and 12 bases respectively, with 11 bases between them. CDR1 and CDR2 (germline): MDHEN, SYDVKM. For the CDR3, the DNA is TGTGCCAGCAGTTTAGTAGGGGCGACCGTCCTGACTTTC. Its translation is CASSLVGATVLTF.

This clonotype was recorded at least ten times. The J gene is TRBJ1-5, the V gene TRBV6-1; D is unclear. The CDR3 runs to 14 residues. The germline CDR1 and CDR2 sequences are MNHNS and SASEGT. Between the trimmed V and J ends, which lost 1 base and 1 base, there was a span of 5 bases. The CDR3 protein is CASSEEMSNQPQHF. The CDR3 DNA reads TGTGCCAGCAGTGAAGAGATGAGCAATCAGCCCCAGCATTTT.

The J gene is TRBJ1-6, the V gene TRBV20-1, with 8 bases aligning to TRBD1. V lost 5 bases to trimming and J lost 8 bases; unmatched junction nucleotides: 5. Germline V CDR1 and CDR2: DFQATT, SNEGSKA (reference sequence). The CDR3 loop spans 13 amino acids. The CDR3 coding sequence is TGCAGTGCTGTCAGGGGGCTTGATTCACCCCTCCACTTT. It translates to CSAVRGLDSPLHF.

The table lists this clonotype with many counts. The rearrangement uses TRBV7-9 and TRBJ1-2, with D maybe TRBD1 (6 bases). CDR3 size: 15 residues. Trimming cost V 1 base and J 6 bases, with 15 bases left between them. Germline loops: CDR1 SEHNR, CDR2 FQNEAQ (reference sequence). The CDR3 loop reads CASSLEMGGGDGYTF. CDR3 coding DNA: TGTGCCAGCAGCTTAGAAATGGGGGGCGGCGATGGCTACACCTTC.

The chain couples TRBV7-9 to TRBJ2-5; perhaps TRBD1 as D (6 bases). V lost 5 bases and J 2 bases, leaving 18 bases between the germline ends. This CDR3 is built from 16 residues. Germline V gene data show CDR1 as SEHNR and CDR2 as FQNEAQ (reference sequence). CDR3 residues: CASSLGYGQRQETQYF. CDR3 nucleotides: TGTGCCAGCAGCCTAGGCTACGGACAGAGACAAGAGACCCAGTACTTC.

This clonotype was observed at least ten times. The chain combines TRBV6-1 with TRBJ1-1, with a possible D match to TRBD1 (6 bases). Deletions cut 7 bases from V and 3 bases from J, with 15 bases between. Germline CDR1 and CDR2: MNHNS and SASEGT. The CDR3 has 14 residues. The CDR3 here is CASTTQGGDTEAFF. CDR3 sequence (DNA): TGTGCCAGCACCACTCAAGGGGGGGACACTGAAGCTTTCTTT.

There are a few counts of this clonotype. The genes are TRBV15 and TRBJ1-1; the D gene is possibly TRBD1 (5 bases). Germline assignment: CDR1 LNHNV and CDR2 YYDKDF (reference sequence). The CDR3 length is 16 residues. The V and J ends lost 0 bases and 2 bases respectively, with 13 bases between them. The CDR3 sequence is CATSRDLSTVNTEAFF. The DNA for the CDR3 is TGTGCCACCAGCAGAGATCTTTCGACAGTTAACACTGAAGCTTTCTTT.

This clonotype was detected many times. V is TRBV12-3 or TRBV12-4 and J is TRBJ1-1; no clear D gene. The V gene lost 1 base and the J gene lost 0 bases, with 9 bases spanning the gap. This CDR3 is built from 15 residues. The CDR3 DNA reads as TGTGCCAGCAGTTTAGGTCCAGCCTTGAACACTGAAGCTTTCTTT. It codes for CASSLGPALNTEAFF.

The chain links TRBV28 to TRBJ2-6; TRBD2 aligns across 8 bases. This CDR3 contains 18 residues. Germline loops: CDR1 MDHEN, CDR2 SYDVKM. V lost 4 bases to trimming and J lost 4 bases; unmatched junction nucleotides: 12. The DNA of the CDR3 is TGTGCCAGCAGTTCCCCCCCGGGAGGGGTGTCGGGGGCCAACGTCCTGACTTTC. Protein product: CASSSPPGGVSGANVLTF.

This clonotype was counted many times. This chain connects TRBV7-8 to TRBJ2-1; no reliable D call. V lost 5 bases and J 2 bases, leaving 10 bases between the germline ends. This CDR3 has 14 residues. The V gene's germline CDR1 is SGHVS and CDR2 FQNEAQ. CDR3 sequence: CASSIRLAYNEQFF. DNA of the CDR3: TGTGCCAGCAGCATCCGACTGGCCTACAATGAGCAGTTCTTC.

This clonotype has ten or more counts. This chain joins TRBV2 and TRBJ2-4, with 11 bases that match TRBD1. J gave up 1 base and V 10 bases, and 15 bases lay outside the gene matches. The CDR3 covers 18 residues. Germline values: CDR1 SNHLY, CDR2 FYNNEI. Here the CDR3 reads CATIAKGQGDYAKNIQYF. The DNA of the CDR3 is TGTGCCACCATTGCGAAGGGACAGGGGGACTACGCCAAAAACATTCAGTACTTC.

The sample holds many counts of this clonotype. The chain combines TRBV7-2 with TRBJ1-4; unclear D gene. Trimming took 4 bases from V and 8 from J, leaving 14 bases between them. Germline V gene sequence: CDR1 SGHTA, CDR2 FQGNSA. The CDR3 loop spans 14 amino acids. CDR3 bases: TGTGCCAGCAGCTCTGCGGGTCTAGGAGAAAAACTGTTTTTT. Translation: CASSSAGLGEKLFF.

This clonotype was seen repeatedly, ten times or more. The chain links TRBV6-1 to TRBJ1-6; a weak D match, TRBD1 (6 bases). Trimming stripped 6 bases from V and 2 bases from J, with 11 bases between. CDR3 length: 15 amino acids. Germline CDR1 MNHNS, CDR2 SASEGT. CDR3 region: CASREEGAYNSPLHF. Here the CDR3 DNA reads TGTGCCAGCAGAGAGGAGGGGGCCTATAATTCACCCCTCCACTTT.

This clonotype showed up many times. V usage is TRBV30 and J usage is TRBJ1-2; a possible D gene is TRBD1 (6 bases). This CDR3 spans 15 amino acids. Trimming left V 0 bases short and J 0 bases short, with 11 bases between. Germline-derived CDR1 and CDR2 are GTSNPN and SVGIG (reference sequence). The CDR3, as DNA: TGTGCCTGGAGTGTCATGAGGACAGCTAACTATGGCTACACCTTC. It yields the protein CAWSVMRTANYGYTF.

The CDR3 bases are TGTGCCAGCAGCTTAGGAAGGACTAGCGGGAGTAGTGAGCAGTTCTTC. Translated: CASSLGRTSGSSEQFF. The J gene is TRBJ2-1, the V gene TRBV11-2; 13 bases are a match to TRBD2. This CDR3 is built from 16 residues. Trimming cost V 1 base and J 9 bases; bases outside gene matches: 6. Germline V gene data show CDR1 as SGHAT and CDR2 as FQNNGV.

This clonotype was found many times. This rearrangement joins TRBV6-2 or TRBV6-3 to TRBJ2-1; 10 bases agree with TRBD1. This CDR3 is 13 amino acids long. CDR1 is MNHEY, CDR2 SVGEGT, per germline. Losses at the gene ends were 6 bases for V and 9 bases for J; bases not matched to a gene: 5. Written as DNA, the CDR3 is TGTGCCAGCAGAGGACAGGGGGATGGTGAGCAGTTCTTC. Translation: CASRGQGDGEQFF.

This clonotype occurred many times. The chain's CDR3 is CASSSGAPDGYTF. CDR3 nucleotides: TGTGCCAGCAGTTCCGGGGCACCAGATGGCTACACCTTC. The genes are TRBV6-1 and TRBJ1-2; a possible D gene is TRBD1 (5 bases). V was shortened by 5 bases and J by 6 bases, with 13 bases between the two germline ends. CDR1 is MNHNS, CDR2 SASEGT, per germline. This CDR3 has 13 amino acids.

The table lists this clonotype with many counts. The chain joins TRBV24-1 to TRBJ1-2; D is uncertain. Germline V gives CDR1 KGHDR, CDR2 SFDVKD. V lost 6 bases, J lost 2 bases, and 12 bases lay in between. The CDR3 extends over 14 amino acids. The chain's CDR3 is CATSPTVTNYGYTF. CDR3 sequence (DNA): TGTGCCACCAGTCCCACGGTCACGAACTATGGCTACACCTTC.

This clonotype was counted ten times or more. The chain has TRBV15 and TRBJ2-5, with D perhaps TRBD1 (5 bases). The CDR3 runs 15 residues. V was shortened by 2 bases and J by 0 bases, with 10 bases between the two germline ends. Germline CDR1 and CDR2: LNHNV and YYDKDF (reference sequence). The CDR3 loop reads CATSRPDTYQETQYF. Written as DNA, the CDR3 is TGTGCCACCAGCAGACCGGACACGTACCAAGAGACCCAGTACTTC.

This clonotype was counted ten times or more. This chain's CDR3 is CASSSGFEQYF. DNA of the CDR3: TGTGCCAGCAGCTCGGGGTTCGAGCAGTACTTC. The chain links TRBV5-6 to TRBJ2-7; the D gene is possibly TRBD2 (5 bases). V was pared by 3 bases and J by 6 bases, with 7 bases between. CDR1 and CDR2 (germline): SGHDT, YYEEEE. The CDR3 extends over 11 amino acids.

The rearrangement links TRBV28 to TRBJ1-3; TRBD1 agrees at 7 bases. V dropped 6 bases and J dropped 0; count of bases not matched to a gene: 8. Germline loops: CDR1 MDHEN, CDR2 SYDVKM. The CDR3 is made up of 16 amino acids. Written as DNA, the CDR3 is TGTGCCAGCAGGCCGGGACAGTTAGCCTCTGGAAACACCATATATTTT. Translation: CASRPGQLASGNTIYF.

This clonotype has just a few counts. The V gene is TRBV7-2, the J gene TRBJ1-5; no definite D call. Trimming shortened V by 2 bases and J by 2 bases, and 13 bases separated the two germline ends. Germline CDR1 reads SGHTA; CDR2 reads FQGNSA. The CDR3 runs to 16 residues. The DNA of the CDR3 is TGTGCCAGCAGCTTATTGAGGAATCAGGGCAATCAGCCCCAGCATTTT. Its translation: CASSLLRNQGNQPQHF.

This clonotype was observed at least ten times. V usage is TRBV19 and J usage is TRBJ1-1; maybe TRBD1 (6 bases). Between the trimmed V and J ends, which lost 8 bases and 4 bases, there was a span of 11 bases. In germline, CDR1 is LNHDA, CDR2 SQIVND (reference sequence). The CDR3 is 12 residues long. CDR3 residues: CASALGGTEAFF. The DNA for the CDR3 is TGTGCCAGTGCCCTAGGGGGCACTGAAGCTTTCTTT.

Ten or more counts support this clonotype. The J gene is TRBJ2-1, the V gene TRBV7-3; D is unresolved. The V end was cut by 4 bases, the J end by 1 base, with 14 bases between. The CDR3 spans 16 residues. Germline lookup yields CDR1 SGHTA and CDR2 FQGTGA. CDR3 DNA: TGTGCCAGCAGCTCCTCCGGGCTTCAATCCTACAATGAGCAGTTCTTC. Amino acid sequence: CASSSSGLQSYNEQFF. Filled out from reference TRBV7-3 and TRBJ2-1, the complete variable domain reads GAGVSQTPSNKVTEKGKYVELRCDPISGHTALYWYRQSLGQGPEFLIYFQGTGAADDSGLPNDRFFAVRPEGSVSTLKIQRTERGDSAVYLCASSSSGLQSYNEQFFGPGTRLTVL.

As regards this clonotype: Germline and junction disagree at one end, which may indicate a read error. CDR3 region: CASSPSTGEAYERYF. In DNA, the CDR3 is TGTGCCAGCAGCCCTTCCACAGGGGAAGCCTACGAGCGGTACTTC. This chain links TRBV3-1 with TRBJ2-7, with TRBD1 matching over 7 bases. The V gene's germline CDR1 is LGHDT and CDR2 YNNKEL (reference sequence). The CDR3 length is 15 residues.

This clonotype has a handful of counts. The chain combines TRBV15 with TRBJ1-1, with 7 nucleotides matching TRBD1. Germline V gives CDR1 LNHNV, CDR2 YYDKDF (reference sequence). The V gene end was trimmed by 5 bases and the J gene end by 5 bases; junction bases not matched to a gene: 11. The CDR3 has 15 amino acids. The CDR3 DNA reads TGTGCCACCAGCTCCCGGCCGGGACAGAGAACTGAAGCTTTCTTT. This sequence encodes CATSSRPGQRTEAFF. Variable domain in full (rest from reference TRBV15 and TRBJ1-1): DAMVIQNPRYQVTQFGKPVTLSCSQTLNHNVMYWYQQKSSQAPKLLFHYYDKDFNNEADTPDNFQSRRPNTSFCFLDIRSPGLGDTAMYLCATSSRPGQRTEAFFGQGTRLTVV.